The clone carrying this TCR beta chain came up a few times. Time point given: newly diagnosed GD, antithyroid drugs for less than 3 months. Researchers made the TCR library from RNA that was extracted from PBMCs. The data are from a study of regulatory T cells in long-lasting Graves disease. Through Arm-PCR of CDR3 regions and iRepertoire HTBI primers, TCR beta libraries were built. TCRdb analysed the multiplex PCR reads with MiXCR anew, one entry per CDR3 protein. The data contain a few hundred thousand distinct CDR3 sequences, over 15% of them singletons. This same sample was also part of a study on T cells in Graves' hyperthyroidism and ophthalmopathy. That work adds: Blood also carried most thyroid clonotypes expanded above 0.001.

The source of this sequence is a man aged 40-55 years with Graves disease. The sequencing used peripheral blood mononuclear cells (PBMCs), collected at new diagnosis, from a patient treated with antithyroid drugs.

CDR3 amino acids: CSASWTPDSYEQYF. Here the CDR3 DNA reads TGCAGTGCTAGTTGGACACCCGACTCCTACGAGCAGTACTTC. The genes are TRBV20-1 and TRBJ2-7; tentative D call: TRBD1 (5 bases). Germline V gene sequence: CDR1 DFQATT, CDR2 SNEGSKA (reference sequence). The CDR3 is 14 amino acids. Trimming shortened V by 3 bases and J by 0 bases, and 12 bases separated the two germline ends.